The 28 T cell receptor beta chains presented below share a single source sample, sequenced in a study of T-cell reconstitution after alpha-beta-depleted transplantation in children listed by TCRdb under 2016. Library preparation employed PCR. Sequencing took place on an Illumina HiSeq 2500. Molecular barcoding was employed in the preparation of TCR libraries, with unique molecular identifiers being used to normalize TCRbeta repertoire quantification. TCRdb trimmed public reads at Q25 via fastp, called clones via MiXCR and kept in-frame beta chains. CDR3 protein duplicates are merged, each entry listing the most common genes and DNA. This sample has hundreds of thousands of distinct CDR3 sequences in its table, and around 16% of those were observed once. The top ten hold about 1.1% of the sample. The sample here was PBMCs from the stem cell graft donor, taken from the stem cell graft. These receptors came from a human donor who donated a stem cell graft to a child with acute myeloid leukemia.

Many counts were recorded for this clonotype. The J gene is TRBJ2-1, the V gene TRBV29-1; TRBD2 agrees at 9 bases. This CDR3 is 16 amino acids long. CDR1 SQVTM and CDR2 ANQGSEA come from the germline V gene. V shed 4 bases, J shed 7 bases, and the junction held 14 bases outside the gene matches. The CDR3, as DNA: TGCAGCGTTGCCCGAAGGCTGGGCGGGGGGGAGAATGAGCAGTTCTTC. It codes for CSVARRLGGGENEQFF.

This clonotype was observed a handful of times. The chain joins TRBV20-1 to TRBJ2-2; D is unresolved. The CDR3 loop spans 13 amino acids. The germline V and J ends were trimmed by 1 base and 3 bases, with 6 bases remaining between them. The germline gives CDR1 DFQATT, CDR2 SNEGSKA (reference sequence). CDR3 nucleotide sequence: TGCAGTGCTAGAGGACCCGACACCGGGGAGCTGTTTTTT. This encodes CSARGPDTGELFF.

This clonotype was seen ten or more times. As DNA, the CDR3 is TGCAGTGCTAGAGCTGCGGGGGAGGAGACCCAGTACTTC. Protein: CSARAAGEETQYF. This chain uses TRBV20-1 with TRBJ2-5; 7 nucleotides line up with TRBD2. This CDR3 has 13 amino acids. With 1 base clipped from V and 5 bases from J, the junction kept 4 bases outside the gene matches. CDR1 and CDR2 (germline): DFQATT, SNEGSKA (reference sequence).

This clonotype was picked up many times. CDR3 sequence: CSARDRAAPLHF. As DNA, the CDR3 is TGCAGTGCTAGAGATAGAGCCGCACCCCTCCACTTT. The chain carries TRBV20-1 and TRBJ1-6, with D unresolved. Per the germline V gene, CDR1 is DFQATT and CDR2 is SNEGSKA (reference sequence). The CDR3 totals 12 residues. V shed 0 bases and J shed 11 bases, with 8 bases lying between them.

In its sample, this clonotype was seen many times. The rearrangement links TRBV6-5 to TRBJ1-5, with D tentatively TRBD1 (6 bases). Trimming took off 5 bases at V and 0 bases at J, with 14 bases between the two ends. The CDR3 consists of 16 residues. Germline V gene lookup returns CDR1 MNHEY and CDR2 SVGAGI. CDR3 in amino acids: CASSPDSFYSNQPQHF. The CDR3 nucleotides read TGTGCCAGCAGTCCGGACAGCTTTTATAGCAATCAGCCCCAGCATTTT.

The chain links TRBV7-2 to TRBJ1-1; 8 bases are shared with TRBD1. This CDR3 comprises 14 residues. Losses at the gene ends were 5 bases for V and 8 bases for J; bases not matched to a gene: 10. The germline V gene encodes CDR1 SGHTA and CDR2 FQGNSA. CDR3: CASSGRQGSTEAFF. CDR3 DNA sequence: TGTGCCAGCAGCGGTCGACAGGGGTCGACCGAAGCTTTCTTT.

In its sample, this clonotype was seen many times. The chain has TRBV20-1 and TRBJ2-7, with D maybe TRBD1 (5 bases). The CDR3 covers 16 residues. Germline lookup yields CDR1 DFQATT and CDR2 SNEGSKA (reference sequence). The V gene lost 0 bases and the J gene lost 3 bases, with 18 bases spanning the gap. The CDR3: CSARDRRDFLDYEQYV. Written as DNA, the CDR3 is TGCAGTGCTAGAGATCGCAGGGATTTTCTAGACTACGAGCAGTACGTC.

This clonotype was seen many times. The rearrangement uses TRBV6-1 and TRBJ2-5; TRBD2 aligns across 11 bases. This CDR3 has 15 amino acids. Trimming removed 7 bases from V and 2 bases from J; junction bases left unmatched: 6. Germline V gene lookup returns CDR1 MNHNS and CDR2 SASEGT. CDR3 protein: CASTRASGGQETQYF. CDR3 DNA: TGTGCCAGCACCCGGGCTAGCGGGGGGCAAGAGACCCAGTACTTC.

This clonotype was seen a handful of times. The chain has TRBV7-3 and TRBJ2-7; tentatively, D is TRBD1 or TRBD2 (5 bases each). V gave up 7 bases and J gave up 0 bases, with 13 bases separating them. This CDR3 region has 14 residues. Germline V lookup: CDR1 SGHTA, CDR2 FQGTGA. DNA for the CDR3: TGTGCCAGCAAAGCGGACATCGACTCCTACGAGCAGTACTTC. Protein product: CASKADIDSYEQYF. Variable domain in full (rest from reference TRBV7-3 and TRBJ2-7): GAGVSQTPSNKVTEKGKYVELRCDPISGHTALYWYRQSLGQGPEFLIYFQGTGAADDSGLPNDRFFAVRPEGSVSTLKIQRTERGDSAVYLCASKADIDSYEQYFGPGTRLTVT.

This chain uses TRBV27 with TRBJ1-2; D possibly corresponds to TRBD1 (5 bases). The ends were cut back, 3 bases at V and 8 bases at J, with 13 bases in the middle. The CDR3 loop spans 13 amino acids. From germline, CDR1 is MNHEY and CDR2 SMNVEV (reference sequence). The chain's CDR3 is CASSFGAWGGYTF. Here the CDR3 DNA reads TGTGCCAGCAGTTTCGGGGCTTGGGGGGGCTACACCTTC.

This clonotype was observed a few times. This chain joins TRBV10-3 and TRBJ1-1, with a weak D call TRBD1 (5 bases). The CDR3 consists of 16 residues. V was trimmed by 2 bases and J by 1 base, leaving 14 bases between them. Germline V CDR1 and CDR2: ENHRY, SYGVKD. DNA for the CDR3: TGTGCCATCAGTGAGCCGTATCGGGGGGAGAACACTGAAGCTTTCTTT. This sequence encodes CAISEPYRGENTEAFF.

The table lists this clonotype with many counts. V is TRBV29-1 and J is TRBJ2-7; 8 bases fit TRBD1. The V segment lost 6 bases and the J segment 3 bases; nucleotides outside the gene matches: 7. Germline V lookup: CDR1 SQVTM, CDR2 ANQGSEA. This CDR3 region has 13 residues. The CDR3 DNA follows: TGCAGCGTATACAACACAGGGGGCTACGAGCAGTACTTC. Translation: CSVYNTGGYEQYF.

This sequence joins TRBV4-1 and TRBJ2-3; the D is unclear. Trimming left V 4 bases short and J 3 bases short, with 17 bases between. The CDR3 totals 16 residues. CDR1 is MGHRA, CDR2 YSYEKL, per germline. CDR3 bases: TGCGCCAGCAGCCCGCATTTGATAATTTGGACAGATACGCAGTATTTT. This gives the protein CASSPHLIIWTDTQYF.

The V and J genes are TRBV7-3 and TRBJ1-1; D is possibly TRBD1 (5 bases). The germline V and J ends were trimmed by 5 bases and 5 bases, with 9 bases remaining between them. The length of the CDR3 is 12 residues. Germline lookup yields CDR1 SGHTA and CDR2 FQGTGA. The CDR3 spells CASSAGTTEAFF. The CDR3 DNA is TGTGCCAGCAGCGCAGGGACGACTGAAGCTTTCTTT. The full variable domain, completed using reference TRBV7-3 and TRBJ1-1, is GAGVSQTPSNKVTEKGKYVELRCDPISGHTALYWYRQSLGQGPEFLIYFQGTGAADDSGLPNDRFFAVRPEGSVSTLKIQRTERGDSAVYLCASSAGTTEAFFGQGTRLTVV.

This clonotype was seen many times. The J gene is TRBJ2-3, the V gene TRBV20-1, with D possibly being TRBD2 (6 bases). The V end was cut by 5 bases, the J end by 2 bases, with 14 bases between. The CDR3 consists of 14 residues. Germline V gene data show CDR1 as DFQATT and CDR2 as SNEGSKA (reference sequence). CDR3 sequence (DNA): TGCAGTGCTCCCGCGGGGCCACACACAGATACGCAGTATTTT. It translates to CSAPAGPHTDTQYF.

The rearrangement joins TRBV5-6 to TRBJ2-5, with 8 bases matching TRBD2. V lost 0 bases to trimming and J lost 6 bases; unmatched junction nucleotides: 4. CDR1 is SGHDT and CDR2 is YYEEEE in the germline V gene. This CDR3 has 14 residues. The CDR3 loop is CASSLAGGTKTQYF. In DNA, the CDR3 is TGTGCCAGCAGCTTGGCGGGAGGGACAAAGACCCAGTACTTC. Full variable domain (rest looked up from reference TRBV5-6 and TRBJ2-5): DAGVTQSPTHLIKTRGQQVTLRCSPKSGHDTVSWYQQALGQGPQFIFQYYEEEERQRGNFPDRFSGHQFPNYSSELNVNALLLGDSALYLCASSLAGGTKTQYFGPGTRLLVL.

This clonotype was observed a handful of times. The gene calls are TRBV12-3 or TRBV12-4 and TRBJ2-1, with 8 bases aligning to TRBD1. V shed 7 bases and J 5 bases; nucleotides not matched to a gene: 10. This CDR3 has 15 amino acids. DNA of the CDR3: TGTGCCAGCACCGCGAGGGACAGGAGGAACAATGAGCAGTTCTTC. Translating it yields CASTARDRRNNEQFF.

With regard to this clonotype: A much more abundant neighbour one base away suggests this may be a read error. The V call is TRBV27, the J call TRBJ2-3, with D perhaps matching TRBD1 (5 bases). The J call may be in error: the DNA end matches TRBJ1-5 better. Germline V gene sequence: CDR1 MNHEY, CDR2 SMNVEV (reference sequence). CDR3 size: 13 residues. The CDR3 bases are TGTGCCAGCAGTTGGGGCGCTACAGATACGCAGCATTTT. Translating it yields CASSWGATDTQHF.

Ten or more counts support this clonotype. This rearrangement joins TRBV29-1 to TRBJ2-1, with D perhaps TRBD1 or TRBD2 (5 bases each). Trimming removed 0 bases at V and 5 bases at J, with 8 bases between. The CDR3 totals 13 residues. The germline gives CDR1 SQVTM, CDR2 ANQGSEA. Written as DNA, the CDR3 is TGCAGCGTTGAAGATCGAGGGGACAATGAGCAGTTCTTC. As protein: CSVEDRGDNEQFF.

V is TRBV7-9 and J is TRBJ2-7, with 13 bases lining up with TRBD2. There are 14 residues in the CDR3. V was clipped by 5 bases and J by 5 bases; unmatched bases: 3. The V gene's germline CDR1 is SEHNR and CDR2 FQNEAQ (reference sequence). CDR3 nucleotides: TGTGCCAGCAGCATCGGACTAGCGGGGGACGAGCAGTACGTC. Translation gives CASSIGLAGDEQYV.

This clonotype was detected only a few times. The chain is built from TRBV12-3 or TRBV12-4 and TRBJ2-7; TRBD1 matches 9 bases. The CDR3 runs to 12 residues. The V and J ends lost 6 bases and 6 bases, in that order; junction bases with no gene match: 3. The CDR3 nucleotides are TGTGCCAGCAGCCCGGACAGGGGCGAGCAGTACGTC. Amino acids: CASSPDRGEQYV.

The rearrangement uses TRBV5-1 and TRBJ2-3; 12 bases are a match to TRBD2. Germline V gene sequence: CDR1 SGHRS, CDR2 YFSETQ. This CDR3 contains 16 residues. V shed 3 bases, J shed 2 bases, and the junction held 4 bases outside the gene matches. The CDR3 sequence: CASSSSSGGATDTQYF. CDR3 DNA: TGCGCCAGCAGCTCTTCTAGCGGGGGGGCCACAGATACGCAGTATTTT.

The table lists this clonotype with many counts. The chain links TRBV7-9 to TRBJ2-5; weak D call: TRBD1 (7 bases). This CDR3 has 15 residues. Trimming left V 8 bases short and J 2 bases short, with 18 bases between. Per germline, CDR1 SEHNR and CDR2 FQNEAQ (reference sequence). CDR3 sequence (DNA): TGTGCCAGCCAGGACAGGTGGAGGGAGCAAGAGACCCAGTACTTC. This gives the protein CASQDRWREQETQYF.

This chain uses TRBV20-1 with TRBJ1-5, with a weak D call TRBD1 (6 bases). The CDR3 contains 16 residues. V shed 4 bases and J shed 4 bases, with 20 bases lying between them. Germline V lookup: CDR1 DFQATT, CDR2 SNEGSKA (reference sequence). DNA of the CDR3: TGCAGTGCTACCCCCCGGGGGGCCACCTGGAATCAGCCCCAGCATTTT. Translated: CSATPRGATWNQPQHF.

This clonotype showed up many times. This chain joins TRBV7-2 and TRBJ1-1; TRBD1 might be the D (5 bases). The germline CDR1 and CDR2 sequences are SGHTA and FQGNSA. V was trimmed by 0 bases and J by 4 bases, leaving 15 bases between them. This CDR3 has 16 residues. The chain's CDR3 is CASSLARGSGGTEAFF. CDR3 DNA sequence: TGTGCCAGCAGCTTAGCGCGGGGGAGTGGTGGCACTGAAGCTTTCTTT.

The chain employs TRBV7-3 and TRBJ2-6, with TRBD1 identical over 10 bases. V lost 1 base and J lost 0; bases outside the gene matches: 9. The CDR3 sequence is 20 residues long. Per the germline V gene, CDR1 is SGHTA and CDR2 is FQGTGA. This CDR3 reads CASSLMGTGVRLSGANVLTF. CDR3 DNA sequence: TGTGCCAGCAGCTTAATGGGGACAGGGGTCCGCCTCTCTGGGGCCAACGTCCTGACTTTC.

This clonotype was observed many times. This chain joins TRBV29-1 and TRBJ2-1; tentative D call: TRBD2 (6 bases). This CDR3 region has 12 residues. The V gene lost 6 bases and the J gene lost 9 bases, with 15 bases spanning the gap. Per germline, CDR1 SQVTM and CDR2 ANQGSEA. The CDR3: CSVPAGTGEQFF. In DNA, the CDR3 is TGCAGCGTCCCGGCGGGAACGGGTGAGCAGTTCTTC.

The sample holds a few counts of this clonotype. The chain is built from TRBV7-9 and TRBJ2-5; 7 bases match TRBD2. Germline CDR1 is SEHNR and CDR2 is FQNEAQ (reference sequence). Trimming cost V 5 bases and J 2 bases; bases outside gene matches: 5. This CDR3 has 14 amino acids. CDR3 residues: CASSQAGTQETQYF. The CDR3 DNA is TGTGCCAGCAGCCAAGCGGGGACTCAAGAGACCCAGTACTTC.